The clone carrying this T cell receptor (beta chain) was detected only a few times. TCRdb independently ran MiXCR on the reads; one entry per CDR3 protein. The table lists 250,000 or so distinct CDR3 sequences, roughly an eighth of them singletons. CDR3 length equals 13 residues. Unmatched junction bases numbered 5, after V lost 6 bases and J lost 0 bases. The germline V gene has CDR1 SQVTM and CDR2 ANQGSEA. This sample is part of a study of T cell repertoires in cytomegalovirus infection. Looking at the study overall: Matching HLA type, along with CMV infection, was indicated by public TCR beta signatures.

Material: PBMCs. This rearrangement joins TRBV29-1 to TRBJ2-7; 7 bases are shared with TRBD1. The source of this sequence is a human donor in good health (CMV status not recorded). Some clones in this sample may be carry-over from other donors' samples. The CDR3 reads CSVGQANSYEQYF. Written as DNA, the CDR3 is TGCAGCGTAGGACAGGCAAACTCCTACGAGCAGTACTTC.